The 8 T cell receptor beta chains reported below all come from one sample, sequenced in a study of immune characteristics of hereditary and idiopathic chronic pancreatitis. The data were produced by immunoSEQ multiplex PCR, yet TCRdb's version contains in-frame clones alone and is incomplete. The data show thousands of clones, around 75% seen once. Patients having total pancreatectomy with islet autotransplantation provided the chronic pancreatitis pancreas tissue. Sequencing was carried out using pancreas tissue with idiopathic chronic pancreatitis. These receptors were obtained from a human donor with chronic pancreatitis.

By proportion, this clone is large. This CDR3 reads CASSFGQGATGELFF. DNA for the CDR3: TGTGCCAGCAGCTTCGGACAGGGCGCCACCGGGGAGCTGTTTTTT. The chain carries TRBV5-4 and TRBJ2-2; TRBD1 agrees at 8 bases. Germline assignment: CDR1 SGHNT and CDR2 YYREEE (reference sequence). J lost 4 bases, V lost 2 bases, and 4 bases had no gene match. The CDR3 consists of 15 residues.

This clone has a handful of counts. This sequence joins TRBV18 and TRBJ1-2, with D perhaps TRBD1 (5 bases). Trimming removed 1 base at V and 5 bases at J, with 14 bases between. The CDR3 has 15 amino acids. Germline assignment: CDR1 KGHSH and CDR2 LQKENI. CDR3 DNA sequence: TGTGCCAGCTCACCACGTCCAGGGCCAACATATGGCTACACCTTC. The encoded protein is CASSPRPGPTYGYTF.

The chain carries TRBV6-6 and TRBJ2-1; TRBD2 matches at 10 bases. CDR3 length: 15 residues. V shed 6 bases, J shed 7 bases, and the junction held 9 bases outside the gene matches. Per germline, CDR1 MNHNY and CDR2 SVGAGI (reference sequence). In nucleotides, the CDR3 is TGTGCCAGCAGGTTAAGCGGGGGGGCTAGGAATGAGCAGTTCTTC. Protein sequence: CASRLSGGARNEQFF.

This chain links TRBV18 with TRBJ1-1, with 7 bases fitting TRBD1. The CDR3 sequence is 16 residues long. J lost 4 bases, V lost 3 bases, and 11 bases had no gene match. In germline, CDR1 is KGHSH, CDR2 LQKENI. The CDR3 loop reads CASSPYLEGAGTEAFF. The CDR3 region has the DNA TGTGCCAGCTCACCCTACCTGGAGGGGGCAGGCACTGAAGCTTTCTTT.

This chain uses TRBV9 with TRBJ1-2; D call uncertain. Trimming left V 3 bases short and J 4 bases short, with 10 bases between. This CDR3 has 13 amino acids. Germline lookup yields CDR1 SGDLS and CDR2 YYNGEE. DNA of the CDR3: TGTGCCAGCAGCGCAACAGATACCTATGGCTACACCTTC. Protein: CASSATDTYGYTF. The full variable domain, completed using reference TRBV9 and TRBJ1-2, is DSGVTQTPKHLITATGQRVTLRCSPRSGDLSVYWYQQSLDQGLQFLIQYYNGEERAKGNILERFSAQQFPDLHSELNLSSLELGDSALYFCASSATDTYGYTFGSGTRLTVV.

The J gene is TRBJ1-6, the V gene TRBV3-1 (or the pseudogene TRBV3-2); 10 nucleotides agree with TRBD1. After removal of 1 base from V and 5 bases from J, the junction contained 2 bases not matched to a gene. The CDR3 contains 16 residues. The V gene's germline CDR1 is LGHDT and CDR2 YNNKEL (reference sequence). The CDR3 sequence is CASSQGDRGDNSPLHF. As DNA, the CDR3 is TGTGCCAGCAGCCAAGGGGACAGGGGAGATAATTCACCCCTCCACTTT.

This clone was detected only a few times. The chain carries TRBV7-3 and TRBJ2-2; tentatively, D is TRBD2 (5 bases). Germline V lookup: CDR1 SGHTA, CDR2 FQGTGA. V lost 5 bases and J 3 bases, leaving 16 bases between the germline ends. The CDR3 is 16 amino acids. CDR3 region: CASSHPAGQYTGELFF. The CDR3, as DNA: TGTGCCAGCAGCCATCCGGCGGGTCAATACACCGGGGAGCTGTTTTTT. The variable domain in full, completed from reference TRBV7-3 and TRBJ2-2, reads GAGVSQTPSNKVTEKGKYVELRCDPISGHTALYWYRQSLGQGPEFLIYFQGTGAADDSGLPNDRFFAVRPEGSVSTLKIQRTERGDSAVYLCASSHPAGQYTGELFFGEGSRLTVL.

This sequence joins TRBV25-1 and TRBJ1-4; possibly TRBD1 for D (5 bases). Germline-derived CDR1 and CDR2 are MGHDK and SYGVNS. There are 14 residues in the CDR3. V shed 6 bases and J shed 7 bases, with 15 bases lying between them. CDR3 sequence: CASRATGLGEKLFF. CDR3 DNA: TGTGCCAGCAGAGCCACGGGGCTTGGTGAAAAACTGTTTTTT.